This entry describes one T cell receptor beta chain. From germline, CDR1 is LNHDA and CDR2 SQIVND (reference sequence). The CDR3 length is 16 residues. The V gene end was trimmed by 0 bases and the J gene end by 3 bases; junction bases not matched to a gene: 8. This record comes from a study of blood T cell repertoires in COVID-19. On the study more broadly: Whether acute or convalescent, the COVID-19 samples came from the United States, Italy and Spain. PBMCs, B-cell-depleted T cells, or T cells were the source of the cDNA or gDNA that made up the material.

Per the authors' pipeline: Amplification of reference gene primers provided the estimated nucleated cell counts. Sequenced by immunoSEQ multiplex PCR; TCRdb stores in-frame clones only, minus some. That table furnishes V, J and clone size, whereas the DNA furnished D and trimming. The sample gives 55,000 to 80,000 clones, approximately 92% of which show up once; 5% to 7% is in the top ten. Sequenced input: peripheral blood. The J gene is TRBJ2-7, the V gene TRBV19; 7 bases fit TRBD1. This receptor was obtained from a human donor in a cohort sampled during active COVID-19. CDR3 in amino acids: CASSIDRGTELYEQYF. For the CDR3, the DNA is TGTGCCAGTAGTATAGATCGAGGGACAGAACTCTACGAGCAGTACTTC.